The 14 T cell receptor beta chains below all came from one sample that was sequenced in a study of T and B cells in COVID-19 patients. TRB rearrangements were amplified by multiplex PCR with BIOMED2 TRB-A/B primers. TCRdb fed the multiplex PCR reads into MiXCR, producing one record per CDR3 protein. The sample lists around 10,000 distinct CDR3 sequences, roughly 33% occurring once. TRB was amplified from approximately 250-500 ng of blood genomic DNA. The sample comprised blood. The source is a human donor with active COVID-19.

This clonotype was observed a handful of times. The chain employs TRBV5-5 and TRBJ2-7; perhaps TRBD1 as D (7 bases). V dropped 0 bases and J dropped 1 base, with 11 bases sitting between them. The CDR3 extends over 15 amino acids. Germline V lookup: CDR1 SGHKS, CDR2 YYEKEE (reference sequence). Here the CDR3 reads CASSLGQGLSYEQYF. DNA for the CDR3: TGTGCCAGCAGCTTGGGACAGGGACTTTCCTACGAGCAGTACTTC.

About this clonotype: A read error may be the cause here, since a much bigger clone is one base away. The genes are TRBV12-3 or TRBV12-4 and TRBJ2-3; D unresolved. The V and J ends lost 3 bases and 2 bases respectively, with 9 bases between them. The CDR3 runs to 14 residues. CDR3 protein: CASSFKGITDTQYF. CDR3 DNA sequence: TGTGCCAGCAGTTTCAAGGGAATCACAGATACGCAGTATTTT.

In this sample, this clonotype turned up once. The chain employs TRBV18 and TRBJ2-3, with unresolved D. The CDR3 loop spans 16 amino acids. The germline V gene encodes CDR1 KGHSH and CDR2 LQKENI. Trimming left V 1 base short and J 2 bases short, with 13 bases between. The CDR3 region is CASSPRKGLHTDTQYF. The CDR3 nucleotides read TGTGCCAGCTCACCACGGAAAGGCCTCCACACAGATACGCAGTATTTT.

This clonotype ranks as medium-sized. The V and J genes are TRBV29-1 and TRBJ2-5, with 9 bases matching TRBD2. The CDR3 has 15 residues. CDR1 is SQVTM and CDR2 is ANQGSEA in the germline V gene. V trimming: 0 bases; J trimming: 5 bases; junction bases outside the gene matches: 7. The CDR3 loop is CSVEDRVAGEETQYF. In DNA form, the CDR3 reads TGCAGCGTTGAAGATCGTGTAGCGGGGGAGGAGACCCAGTACTTC.

J is TRBJ2-5 and V is TRBV24-1, with 7 bases fitting TRBD1. The CDR3 runs to 16 residues. Trimming at V came to 2 bases and at J to 0 bases, leaving 5 bases not matched to a gene. From germline, CDR1 is KGHDR and CDR2 SFDVKD. CDR3 sequence: CATSDSRRGYQETQYF. In DNA, the CDR3 is TGTGCCACCAGTGATTCCCGCAGGGGGTACCAAGAGACCCAGTACTTC.

This clonotype is labeled as medium-sized. The chain couples TRBV5-6 to TRBJ1-4, with D perhaps matching TRBD1 (5 bases). With 1 base removed from V and 3 bases from J, the gap between germline ends came to 10 bases. CDR3 length: 15 residues. Per germline, CDR1 SGHDT and CDR2 YYEEEE. Here the CDR3 DNA reads TGTGCCAGCAGCTTGCCGGGGCAGGCTAATGAAAAACTGTTTTTT. Residues: CASSLPGQANEKLFF.

By frequency in the sample, this clonotype is medium-sized. V and J are TRBV19 and TRBJ2-3; D not certain. The length of the CDR3 is 14 residues. Trimming took 0 bases from V and 4 from J, leaving 8 bases between them. Per the germline V gene, CDR1 is LNHDA and CDR2 is SQIVND (reference sequence). The DNA for the CDR3 is TGTGCCAGTAGTATAGACCCCAGTTCAGATACGCAGTATTTT. Its protein product is CASSIDPSSDTQYF.

This clonotype ranks as medium-sized. The chain employs TRBV19 and TRBJ2-3; D possibly corresponds to TRBD2 (6 bases). The CDR3 spans 15 residues. The germline V gene encodes CDR1 LNHDA and CDR2 SQIVND (reference sequence). V was pared by 2 bases and J by 4 bases, with 13 bases between. CDR3 in amino acids: CASSISRGKADTQYF. As DNA, the CDR3 is TGTGCCAGTAGTATAAGTCGGGGGAAGGCAGATACGCAGTATTTT.

This clonotype has a handful of counts. The rearrangement joins TRBV19 to TRBJ1-1; D is possibly TRBD1 (5 bases). V was cut by 4 bases and J by 5 bases, with 17 bases left in between. The CDR3 is 15 amino acids. CDR1 is LNHDA and CDR2 is SQIVND in the germline V gene (reference sequence). The CDR3 DNA sequence: TGTGCCAGTAGTACGCCGGGACTCTCGGGGACTGAAGCTTTCTTT. Translating gives CASSTPGLSGTEAFF.

V is TRBV6-5 and J is TRBJ1-5, with D maybe TRBD1 (5 bases). From germline, CDR1 is MNHEY and CDR2 SVGAGI. Trimming removed 5 bases at V and 5 bases at J, with 13 bases between. CDR3 length: 14 amino acids. The CDR3 loop is CASSEAGRDQPQHF. Written as DNA, the CDR3 is TGTGCCAGCAGTGAAGCAGGGCGAGATCAGCCCCAGCATTTT.

Within the sample, this clonotype is medium-sized. This chain joins TRBV18 and TRBJ2-1; TRBD2 is a possible D gene (5 bases). The V and J ends lost 3 bases and 0 bases respectively, with 24 bases between them. Germline V gene sequence: CDR1 KGHSH, CDR2 LQKENI. CDR3 size: 20 residues. CDR3 in amino acids: CASSPRQAVIISSSYNEQFF. DNA for the CDR3: TGTGCCAGCTCACCTCGGCAAGCGGTTATAATATCGAGCTCCTACAATGAGCAGTTCTTC.

The chain recombines TRBV27 with TRBJ1-2, with 9 nucleotides matching TRBD1. After removal of 5 bases from V and 6 bases from J, the junction contained 7 bases not matched to a gene. Germline V CDR1 and CDR2: MNHEY, SMNVEV (reference sequence). The CDR3 totals 14 residues. This CDR3 is CASSEADRGNGYTF. DNA of the CDR3: TGTGCCAGCAGTGAAGCGGACAGGGGTAATGGCTACACCTTC.

This clonotype has more than one count but fewer than ten. This chain uses TRBV7-9 with TRBJ2-1, with TRBD1 matching over 7 bases. Trimming took 6 bases from V and 7 from J; bases not matched to a gene: 3. The CDR3 consists of 12 residues. Germline V gene lookup returns CDR1 SEHNR and CDR2 FQNEAQ (reference sequence). For the CDR3, the DNA is TGTGCCAGCAGAGGGGGCACGAATGAGCAGTTCTTC. Translating gives CASRGGTNEQFF.

This clonotype was detected only a few times. The CDR3 bases are TGCGCCAGCAGCTTGGACTCCAGCACAGATACGCAGTATTTT. Translating it yields CASSLDSSTDTQYF. This chain connects TRBV5-1 to TRBJ2-3; D is undetermined. CDR1 SGHRS and CDR2 YFSETQ come from the germline V gene. There are 14 residues in the CDR3. V was clipped by 0 bases and J by 0 bases, with 5 bases between them.